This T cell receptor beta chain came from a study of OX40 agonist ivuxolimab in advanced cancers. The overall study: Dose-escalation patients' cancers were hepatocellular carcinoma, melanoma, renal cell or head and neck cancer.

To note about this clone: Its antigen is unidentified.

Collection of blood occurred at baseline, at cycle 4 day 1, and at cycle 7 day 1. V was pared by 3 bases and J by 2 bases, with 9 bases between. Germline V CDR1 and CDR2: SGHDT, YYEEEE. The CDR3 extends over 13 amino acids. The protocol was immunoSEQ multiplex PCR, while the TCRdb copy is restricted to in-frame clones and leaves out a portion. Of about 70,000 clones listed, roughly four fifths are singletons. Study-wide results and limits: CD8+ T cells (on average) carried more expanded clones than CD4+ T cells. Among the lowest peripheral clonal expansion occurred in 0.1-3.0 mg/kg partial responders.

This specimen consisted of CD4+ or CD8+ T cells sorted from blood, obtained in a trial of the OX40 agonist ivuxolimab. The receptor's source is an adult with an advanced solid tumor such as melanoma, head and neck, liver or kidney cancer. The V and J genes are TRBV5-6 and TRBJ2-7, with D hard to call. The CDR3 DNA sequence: TGTGCCAGCAGCTCCCCGCCGACCTACGAGCAGTACTTC. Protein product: CASSSPPTYEQYF.